This entry lists 3 T cell receptor beta chains sequenced from one sample in a study of cytomegalovirus exposure and HLA in healthy donors. The study ran its PCR with 60 Vbeta and 13 Jbeta primers. Clones were sequenced by immunoSEQ multiplex PCR, and TCRdb holds only the in-frame ones, with some missing. The sample has about 130,000 clones, 76% seen once; the top ten hold about 2.9%. The specimen was PBMCs. The receptor source for this set is a man aged 40-49 years in good health and CMV-seronegative.

This clone was seen just once. The chain is built from TRBV6-1 and TRBJ1-3; perhaps TRBD1 as D (6 bases). Germline values: CDR1 MNHNS, CDR2 SASEGT. V gave up 4 bases and J gave up 0 bases, with 13 bases separating them. The CDR3 runs 16 residues. This CDR3 reads CASSGPQGFSGNTIYF. The CDR3 DNA is TGTGCCAGCAGTGGACCACAGGGTTTCTCTGGAAACACCATATATTTT.

The chain couples TRBV29-1 to TRBJ2-1, with 12 nucleotides matching TRBD2. CDR3 length equals 16 residues. Looked up from germline, CDR1 is SQVTM and CDR2 is ANQGSEA. V gave up 6 bases and J gave up 7 bases; unmatched junction bases: 13. The CDR3: CSVLGLAGQNGNEQFF. DNA of the CDR3: TGCAGCGTGCTGGGACTAGCGGGTCAAAACGGGAATGAGCAGTTCTTC.

This rearrangement joins TRBV2 to TRBJ1-4; 8 bases map to TRBD1. This CDR3 spans 14 amino acids. V lost 2 bases, J lost 10 bases, and 6 bases stayed unmatched. Per germline, CDR1 SNHLY and CDR2 FYNNEI. The DNA for the CDR3 is TGTGCCAGCAGTGAACAGGGGGCATGGGTAAAACTGTTTTTT. Its protein product is CASSEQGAWVKLFF.